This TCR beta chain was recorded in a study of control samples from healthy donors and cancer patients. TCRdb's copy holds only in-frame clones and misses some; the assay was immunoSEQ multiplex PCR. Among under 85,000 clones listed, approximately 93% were seen once. The TCR originated in a woman aged 35 to 49 with lung cancer. The sample comprised PBMCs.

CDR3 sequence reads: CATRDNSTQYRTEEETQYF. The CDR3 bases are TGTGCCACCAGGGATAATTCGACCCAGTACCGAACGGAAGAAGAGACCCAGTACTTC. This chain joins TRBV24-1 and TRBJ2-5; no definite D call. There are 19 residues in the CDR3. Germline values: CDR1 KGHDR, CDR2 SFDVKD. Deletions cut 7 bases from V and 3 bases from J, with 29 bases between.